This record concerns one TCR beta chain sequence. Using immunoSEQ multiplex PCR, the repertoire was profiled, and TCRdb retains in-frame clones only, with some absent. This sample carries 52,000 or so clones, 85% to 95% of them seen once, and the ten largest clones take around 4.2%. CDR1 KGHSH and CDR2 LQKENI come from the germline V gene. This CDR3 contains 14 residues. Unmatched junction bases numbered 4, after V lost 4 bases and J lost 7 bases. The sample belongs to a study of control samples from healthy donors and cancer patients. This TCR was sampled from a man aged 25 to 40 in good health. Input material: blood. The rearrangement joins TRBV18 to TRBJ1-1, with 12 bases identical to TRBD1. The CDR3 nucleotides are TGTGCCAGCTCACAGGGACAGGGGGCTGATGAAGCTTTCTTT. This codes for CASSQGQGADEAFF. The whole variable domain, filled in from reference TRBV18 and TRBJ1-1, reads NAGVMQNPRHLVRRRGQEARLRCSPMKGHSHVYWYRQLPEEGLKFMVYLQKENIIDESGMPKERFSAEFPKEGPSILRIQQVVRGDSAAYFCASSQGQGADEAFFGQGTRLTVV.